A selection of T cell receptor beta chains follows, all from one sample in a study of blood T cell repertoires in COVID-19. Produced via immunoSEQ multiplex PCR; TCRdb's table is partial and in-frame only. The data show 150,000 or so clones, 84% seen once. Sequencing was performed on PBMCs or T cells enriched from blood (not recorded which). The receptors originated from a man aged 45-65 years who had recovered from COVID-19. Both conserved end residues are part of each CDR3. The D gene is left open where the match is weak. A row's size may be missing; if present it is once, few, many or a size class.

CASSGQGIYEQYF,TGTGCCAGTAGTGGACAGGGAATTTACGAGCAGTACTTC,once,TRBJ2-7,TRBD1,TRBV19
CASSQARDSPLHF,TGTGCCAGCAGCCAAGCACGCGATTCACCCCTCCACTTT,NA,TRBJ1-6,NA,TRBV3-1/TRBV3-2
CASSQDLTGQGEPYEQYF,TGTGCCAGCAGCCAAGATCTCACCGGACAGGGGGAACCCTACGAGCAGTACTTC,NA,TRBJ2-7,TRBD1,TRBV4-2
CASSLEEWRTEAFF,TGCGCCAGCAGCTTGGAGGAGTGGCGCACTGAAGCTTTCTTT,NA,TRBJ1-1,NA,TRBV5-1
CASSYGGSPYEQYF,TGTGCCAGCAGTTACGGAGGGTCGCCCTACGAGCAGTACTTC,NA,TRBJ2-7,NA,TRBV6-5
CATTGVGTNEQFF,TGTGCCACCACAGGGGTGGGCACGAATGAGCAGTTCTTC,NA,TRBJ2-1,NA,TRBV24-1
CASSAGVTNEKLFF,TGTGCCAGCAGCGCAGGGGTTACTAATGAAAAACTGTTTTTT,NA,TRBJ1-4,NA,TRBV9
CASSPPRYNEQFF,TGTGCCAGCAGTCCCCCCAGGTACAATGAGCAGTTCTTC,NA,TRBJ2-1,NA,TRBV6-2/TRBV6-3
CSASLWGRGYEQYF,TGCAGTGCTAGTCTGTGGGGTAGGGGCTACGAGCAGTACTTC,NA,TRBJ2-7,NA,TRBV20-1
CASRSYGYTF,TGTGCCAGCAGGAGTTATGGCTACACCTTC,few,TRBJ1-2,NA,TRBV28
CASAASGGGNSPLHF,TGTGCCAGCGCCGCGTCGGGGGGTGGGAATTCACCCCTCCACTTT,NA,TRBJ1-6,NA,TRBV28
CASSDRQGRRYGYTF,TGTGCCAGCAGTGACCGACAGGGGCGGAGGTATGGCTACACCTTC,NA,TRBJ1-2,TRBD1,TRBV6-1
CASSQTSGGGTDTQYF,TGTGCCAGCAGCCAGACTAGCGGGGGAGGCACAGATACGCAGTATTTT,NA,TRBJ2-3,TRBD2,TRBV7-3
CASSLRGATDTQYF,TGTGCCAGCAGCTTGCGGGGGGCCACAGATACGCAGTATTTT,NA,TRBJ2-3,TRBD2,TRBV11-2
CASSMGQGGNYGYTF,TGTGCCAGTAGTATGGGACAGGGAGGTAACTATGGCTACACCTTC,medium-sized,TRBJ1-2,TRBD1,TRBV19
CASSFRQGLTDTQYF,TGTGCCAGCAGCTTCAGACAGGGGTTGACAGATACGCAGTATTTT,NA,TRBJ2-3,TRBD1,TRBV7-9
CASSLGGQGRYTF,TGTGCCAGCAGCTTGGGTGGACAGGGGCGCTACACCTTC,NA,TRBJ1-2,TRBD1,TRBV5-6
CASSLGRRAIGELFF,TGTGCCAGCAGCTTAGGTCGCAGGGCTATCGGGGAGCTGTTTTTT,NA,TRBJ2-2,NA,TRBV7-9
CASSLLPNTEAFF,TGTGCCAGCAGCCTACTCCCCAACACTGAAGCTTTCTTT,once,TRBJ1-1,NA,TRBV3-1/TRBV3-2
CASSLGRGLEQFF,TGTGCCAGCAGCTTGGGGAGGGGACTTGAGCAGTTCTTC,NA,TRBJ2-1,NA,TRBV5-6
CASSLGGSSYNEQFF,TGTGCCAGCAGCTTGGGCGGTTCCTCCTACAATGAGCAGTTCTTC,NA,TRBJ2-1,NA,TRBV5-4
CATRVNTEAFF,TGTGCCACCAGGGTGAACACTGAAGCTTTCTTT,NA,TRBJ1-1,NA,TRBV19
CASSQGDRVHEQYF,TGCGCCAGCAGCCAAGGGGACAGGGTCCACGAGCAGTACTTC,NA,TRBJ2-7,TRBD1,TRBV4-1
CASSLITSTYNEQFF,TGTGCCAGCAGCTTGATTACTAGTACCTACAATGAGCAGTTCTTC,once,TRBJ2-1,NA,TRBV7-8
CASSPRVTGELFF,TGCGCCAGCAGCCCCAGGGTTACCGGGGAGCTGTTTTTT,NA,TRBJ2-2,NA,TRBV5-1
CVEGTGTYQETQYF,TGCGTTGAGGGGACAGGGACTTACCAAGAGACCCAGTACTTC,NA,TRBJ2-5,TRBD1,TRBV5-1
CASSFTVRTEAFF,TGTGCCAGCAGTTTCACCGTCCGGACAGAAGCTTTCTTT,NA,TRBJ1-1,NA,TRBV6-6
CASGTGNKAFSTDTQYF,TGTGCTAGTGGCACCGGGAACAAAGCCTTTAGCACAGATACGCAGTATTTT,NA,TRBJ2-3,NA,TRBV12-5
CASSAYGELFF,TGTGCCAGCAGTGCGTACGGGGAGCTGTTTTTT,NA,TRBJ2-2,NA,TRBV2
CASSLVGLAGVNEQFF,TGCGCCAGCAGCTTGGTAGGGCTAGCGGGCGTCAATGAGCAGTTCTTC,NA,TRBJ2-1,TRBD2,TRBV5-1